The 25 T cell receptor beta chains below come from one sample, sequenced in a study of T cell responses to AZD1222 COVID-19 vaccine (dated by TCRdb to 2020 to 2023). Reading the label with the study, this specimen's time point is: baseline before first vaccination. Libraries were made using the immunoSEQ multiplex PCR assay. In TCRdb, the immuneACCESS table is reduced to in-frame sequences with V and J assigned. These tables do not hold every clone; where another copy was compared, an unresolved V gene accounts for under half, and the others remain unexplained. In this sample's table one finds over 140,000 clones. The ten largest clonotypes hold approximately 2% of the sample. The sequencing input was peripheral blood. These receptors were obtained from an adult in good health.

This chain joins TRBV7-2 and TRBJ2-1, with 15 bases that match TRBD2. The CDR3 runs 16 residues. Germline values: CDR1 SGHTA, CDR2 FQGNSA. The V and J ends lost 5 bases and 12 bases, in that order; junction bases with no gene match: 11. The CDR3, as DNA: TGTGCCAGCAGCCTCCGAACCGGGACTAGCGGGGGGCGGCAGTTCTTC. Translated: CASSLRTGTSGGRQFF. The full variable domain, in which reference TRBV7-2 and TRBJ2-1 provide the parts outside the CDR3, is GAGVSQSPSNKVTEKGKDVELRCDPISGHTALYWYRQSLGQGLEFLIYFQGNSAPDKSGLPSDRFSAERTGGSVSTLTIQRTQQEDSAVYLCASSLRTGTSGGRQFFGPGTRLTVL.

V gene TRBV10-3 combines with J gene TRBJ1-2; 7 bases are a match to TRBD1. Germline V gene lookup returns CDR1 ENHRY and CDR2 SYGVKD. The length of the CDR3 is 14 residues. V lost 5 bases to trimming and J lost 4 bases; unmatched junction nucleotides: 7. CDR3 sequence: CAISTRQGSYGYTF. The CDR3 nucleotides are TGTGCCATCAGTACAAGACAGGGCAGCTATGGCTACACCTTC.

The chain is built from TRBV18 and TRBJ2-5, with D perhaps being TRBD1 or TRBD2 (5 bases each). Trimming pared 0 bases from V and 7 bases from J, leaving 18 bases between. The length of the CDR3 is 16 residues. The germline gives CDR1 KGHSH, CDR2 LQKENI. The CDR3 protein is CASSPPRGQVRRTQYF. The CDR3, as DNA: TGTGCCAGCTCACCACCGAGGGGCCAGGTCAGGCGGACCCAGTACTTC.

V usage is TRBV15 and J usage is TRBJ1-1, with a possible D match to TRBD1 (5 bases). The germline gives CDR1 LNHNV, CDR2 YYDKDF (reference sequence). The CDR3 length is 14 residues. Deletions cut 3 bases from V and 1 base from J, with 9 bases between. CDR3 sequence: CATSSGTTNTEAFF. The CDR3 DNA reads as TGTGCCACCAGCAGCGGGACGACGAACACTGAAGCTTTCTTT.

V and J are TRBV19 and TRBJ2-2, with unresolved D. The CDR3 has 14 amino acids. Germline V CDR1 and CDR2: LNHDA, SQIVND (reference sequence). Trimming removed 1 base from V and 1 base from J, with 4 bases in between. The chain's CDR3 is CASSIAVNTGELFF. CDR3 bases: TGTGCCAGTAGTATAGCGGTGAACACCGGGGAGCTGTTTTTT.

V usage is TRBV14 and J usage is TRBJ1-1, with D possibly TRBD1 on 5 matching bases. V was shortened by 5 bases and J by 0 bases, with 16 bases between the two germline ends. This CDR3 has 16 residues. Germline V gene lookup returns CDR1 SGHDN and CDR2 FVKESK. CDR3 sequence (DNA): TGTGCCAGCAGCTCCTGGGCAGGGACTATGAACACTGAAGCTTTCTTT. It encodes CASSSWAGTMNTEAFF.

About this clone: One junction end does not reproduce the germline sequence, and a read error may be involved. The V and J genes are TRBV6-2 or TRBV6-3 and TRBJ2-5, with D maybe TRBD2 (5 bases). The CDR3 has 16 amino acids. Germline CDR1 and CDR2: MNHEY and SVGEGT. CDR3 coding DNA: TGTGCCAGCAGTTCCCCTCGAGGGCAGCCAGAAGAAACCCAGTACTTC. It encodes CASSSPRGQPEETQYF.

This chain joins TRBV5-4 and TRBJ2-1; 9 nucleotides agree with TRBD1. Losses at the gene ends were 4 bases for V and 1 base for J; bases not matched to a gene: 9. The CDR3 spans 17 residues. Looked up from germline, CDR1 is SGHNT and CDR2 is YYREEE (reference sequence). The chain's CDR3 is CASSPGTGLVSYNEQFF. The CDR3 nucleotides read TGTGCCAGCAGCCCCGGGACAGGGCTAGTATCCTACAATGAGCAGTTCTTC.

The V gene is TRBV12-3 or TRBV12-4, the J gene TRBJ2-7; D may be TRBD2 (5 bases). Trimming removed 3 bases at V and 3 bases at J, with 9 bases between. The CDR3 contains 13 residues. The CDR3 here is CASSFGRGYEQYF. In nucleotides, the CDR3 is TGTGCCAGCAGTTTTGGTCGGGGCTACGAGCAGTACTTC.

The V call is TRBV19, the J call TRBJ2-1, with 7 bases fitting TRBD1. V was pared by 6 bases and J by 0 bases, with 5 bases of the junction left unmatched. The CDR3 length is 15 residues. The germline gives CDR1 LNHDA, CDR2 SQIVND (reference sequence). The chain's CDR3 is CASRQQGSSYNEQFF. The CDR3, as DNA: TGTGCCAGTAGACAACAGGGGAGCTCCTACAATGAGCAGTTCTTC.

This chain joins TRBV7-2 and TRBJ2-7; 7 bases line up with TRBD1. V gave up 5 bases and J gave up 7 bases; unmatched junction bases: 11. Germline V lookup: CDR1 SGHTA, CDR2 FQGNSA. The CDR3 is 14 amino acids. CDR3 sequence: CASSPRDRAWEQYF. DNA for the CDR3: TGTGCCAGCAGCCCCAGAGACAGGGCTTGGGAGCAGTACTTC.

The rearrangement links TRBV29-1 to TRBJ2-5, with D hard to call. The CDR3 covers 11 residues. Germline CDR1 and CDR2: SQVTM and ANQGSEA. The ends were cut back, 0 bases at V and 7 bases at J, with 6 bases in the middle. The CDR3 is CSVEDRGTQYF. The CDR3 nucleotides read TGCAGCGTTGAAGATCGAGGGACCCAGTACTTC.

J is TRBJ2-3 and V is TRBV11-1, with a tentative D call TRBD2 (6 bases). The CDR3 sequence is 16 residues long. Trimming pared 5 bases from V and 0 bases from J, leaving 15 bases between. Germline CDR1 reads SGHAT; CDR2 reads FQDESV (reference sequence). The CDR3 sequence is CASSVEWGTSTDTQYF. CDR3 DNA sequence: TGTGCCAGCAGCGTCGAATGGGGGACTAGCACAGATACGCAGTATTTT.

V gene TRBV5-1 combines with J gene TRBJ1-6, with a possible D match to TRBD1 (6 bases). The CDR3 consists of 16 residues. V lost 3 bases, J lost 8 bases, and 18 bases lay in between. Germline V gene sequence: CDR1 SGHRS, CDR2 YFSETQ. CDR3 sequence reads: CASSSKVQGSDSPLHF. DNA of the CDR3: TGCGCCAGCAGCTCAAAAGTACAGGGTTCGGATTCACCCCTCCACTTT.

This rearrangement joins TRBV12-3 or TRBV12-4 to TRBJ1-4, with D possibly being TRBD1 (5 bases). V was pared by 6 bases and J by 4 bases, with 9 bases between. The CDR3 runs 13 residues. The chain's CDR3 is CASRRGLNEKLFF. CDR3 coding DNA: TGTGCCAGCAGGCGGGGCCTTAATGAAAAACTGTTTTTT.

J is TRBJ1-5 and V is TRBV5-1; no reliable D call. Between the trimmed V and J ends, which lost 4 bases and 4 bases, there was a span of 12 bases. Germline V lookup: CDR1 SGHRS, CDR2 YFSETQ. The CDR3 runs to 14 residues. The CDR3 bases are TGCGCCAGCAGCCCCGGGGAGGGTAATCAGCCCCAGCATTTT. Its protein product is CASSPGEGNQPQHF. The full variable domain, completed using reference TRBV5-1 and TRBJ1-5, is KAGVTQTPRYLIKTRGQQVTLSCSPISGHRSVSWYQQTPGQGLQFLFEYFSETQRNKGNFPGRFSGRQFSNSRSEMNVSTLELGDSALYLCASSPGEGNQPQHFGDGTRLSIL.

The CDR3 is CASSWSRGINEQFF. CDR3 nucleotides: TGCGCCAGCAGCTGGTCACGAGGGATCAATGAGCAGTTCTTC. This chain links TRBV5-1 with TRBJ2-1, with D perhaps matching TRBD2 (5 bases). CDR1 is SGHRS and CDR2 is YFSETQ in the germline V gene. This CDR3 contains 14 residues. Deletions cut 3 bases from V and 6 bases from J, with 13 bases between.

The chain combines TRBV4-3 with TRBJ1-2; TRBD1 matches at 9 bases. After removal of 2 bases from V and 8 bases from J, the junction contained 6 bases not matched to a gene. The CDR3 has 14 amino acids. In germline, CDR1 is LGHNA, CDR2 YSLEER. The DNA for the CDR3 is TGCGCCAGCAGCCAAAACAGGGGGCTTGAGGGCTACACCTTC. It yields the protein CASSQNRGLEGYTF.

The V and J genes are TRBV7-6 and TRBJ1-1, with 11 bases that match TRBD1. This CDR3 has 19 residues. The V gene end was trimmed by 5 bases and the J gene end by 0 bases; junction bases not matched to a gene: 14. Germline CDR1 reads SGHVS; CDR2 reads FNYEAQ. This CDR3 reads CASSRTPGTGGIMNTEAFF. The DNA for the CDR3 is TGTGCCAGCAGCAGGACACCTGGGACAGGGGGGATCATGAACACTGAAGCTTTCTTT.

The chain is built from TRBV9 and TRBJ2-5; possibly TRBD2 for D (6 bases). The CDR3 spans 16 residues. Per germline, CDR1 SGDLS and CDR2 YYNGEE. The V end was cut by 3 bases, the J end by 2 bases, with 17 bases between. The CDR3 DNA is TGTGCCAGCAGCGCGGGAGCCCAGGGATTTCAAGAGACCCAGTACTTC. This sequence encodes CASSAGAQGFQETQYF.

The chain joins TRBV10-3 to TRBJ2-7; 14 positions agree with TRBD2. V dropped 6 bases and J dropped 0; count of bases not matched to a gene: 13. Germline CDR1 and CDR2: ENHRY and SYGVKD. The CDR3 runs to 19 residues. The CDR3 sequence: CAISVTGTSGGASSYEQYF. CDR3 DNA sequence: TGTGCCATCAGCGTTACCGGGACTAGCGGGGGCGCGAGCTCCTACGAGCAGTACTTC.

The V call is TRBV29-1, the J call TRBJ1-2, with a tentative D call TRBD1 (6 bases). CDR3 length: 13 residues. V was shortened by 3 bases and J by 6 bases, with 14 bases between the two germline ends. The V gene's germline CDR1 is SQVTM and CDR2 ANQGSEA. This CDR3 reads CSVEFAQGDGYTF. CDR3 sequence (DNA): TGCAGCGTTGAGTTTGCACAGGGTGATGGCTACACCTTC.

The genes are TRBV7-2 and TRBJ2-3; D could derive from TRBD1 or TRBD2 (6 bases each). Trimming removed 1 base from V and 2 bases from J, with 13 bases in between. CDR3 length: 16 residues. Per germline, CDR1 SGHTA and CDR2 FQGNSA. The CDR3 loop is CASSLGPGAATDTQYF. The CDR3, as DNA: TGTGCCAGCAGCTTAGGTCCGGGGGCGGCCACAGATACGCAGTATTTT.

This chain connects TRBV7-9 to TRBJ2-2; D gene unclear. Deletions cut 1 base from V and 4 bases from J, with 7 bases between. The CDR3 consists of 14 residues. Germline-derived CDR1 and CDR2 are SEHNR and FQNEAQ (reference sequence). The CDR3 reads CASSLVSVTGELFF. In nucleotides, the CDR3 is TGTGCCAGCAGCTTAGTATCAGTCACCGGGGAGCTGTTTTTT.

V and J are TRBV19 and TRBJ2-5; either TRBD1 or TRBD2 may fit D (7 bases each). The CDR3 has 13 amino acids. Germline V CDR1 and CDR2: LNHDA, SQIVND (reference sequence). V lost 6 bases to trimming and J lost 4 bases, with 12 bases between them. The CDR3 loop reads CASRPRGGETQYF. The CDR3 DNA reads as TGTGCCAGTAGACCCAGGGGGGGAGAGACCCAGTACTTC.